The 2 T cell receptor beta chains listed next were all sequenced from one sample in a study of CD8+ T cells in alopecia areata. In each case, RNA was isolated and then reverse transcribed into cDNA as the sequencing template. The assay was immunoSEQ multiplex PCR, and TCRdb's table has in-frame clones only and misses some. The sample lists over 150,000 clones, approximately 57% seen once, with 13% to 15% in the top ten. The treatment here: oral pan-JAK inhibitor, 5-10 mg twice daily. Source: CD4+ T cells sorted from blood, taken at week 24, from a patient treated with tofacitinib. These receptors originate from a human donor with alopecia areata.

The V gene is TRBV6-1, the J gene TRBJ2-1, with 9 bases aligning to TRBD2. V was pared by 3 bases and J by 3 bases, with 3 bases of the junction left unmatched. The V gene's germline CDR1 is MNHNS and CDR2 SASEGT. The CDR3 covers 15 residues. CDR3 in amino acids: CASSDIAGDYNEQFF. Written as DNA, the CDR3 is TGTGCCAGCAGTGATATAGCGGGGGACTACAATGAGCAGTTCTTC.

The gene calls are TRBV6-6 and TRBJ2-3; D remains unclear. V lost 8 bases to trimming and J lost 6 bases, with 9 bases between them. Germline V gene lookup returns CDR1 MNHNY and CDR2 SVGAGI (reference sequence). The CDR3 has 11 amino acids. Written as DNA, the CDR3 is TGTGCCAGCCGTCAAGGGGATACGCAGTATTTT. Residues: CASRQGDTQYF.